One and the same sample provided the 30 T cell receptor beta chains below, sequenced in a study of blood T cell repertoires in COVID-19. The method was immunoSEQ multiplex PCR; TCRdb's version includes in-frame clones alone and lacks a portion of them. The data contain some 260,000 clones, 87% of them singletons. The sequenced sample was peripheral blood. All receptors come from a man between 18 and 29 years old with active or convalescent COVID-19.

This clone occurred a few times. The chain uses TRBV5-8 and TRBJ1-5; D is ambiguous. The CDR3 is made up of 17 amino acids. V lost 4 bases and J 1 base, leaving 18 bases between the germline ends. Germline V gene data show CDR1 as SGHTS and CDR2 as YDEGEE. The CDR3 DNA sequence: TGTGCCAGCAGCCCCACCGTTGGCAGAGGGAGCAATCAGCCCCAGCATTTT. Its translation: CASSPTVGRGSNQPQHF.

The chain joins TRBV27 to TRBJ1-5, with 7 bases aligning to TRBD1. The V gene end was trimmed by 6 bases and the J gene end by 6 bases; junction bases not matched to a gene: 5. The germline gives CDR1 MNHEY, CDR2 SMNVEV (reference sequence). The CDR3 is made up of 13 amino acids. CDR3 protein: CASSTGAGQPQHF. CDR3 nucleotides: TGTGCCAGCAGCACAGGGGCCGGTCAGCCCCAGCATTTT.

The genes are TRBV5-1 and TRBJ2-5; TRBD2 agrees at 10 bases. V dropped 1 base and J dropped 4; count of bases not matched to a gene: 7. This CDR3 region has 16 residues. The germline CDR1 and CDR2 sequences are SGHRS and YFSETQ. CDR3 coding DNA: TGCGCCAGCAGCTTGAACCTAGCGGGAGTGGGAGAGACCCAGTACTTC. Its translation is CASSLNLAGVGETQYF.

The genes are TRBV20-1 and TRBJ1-2; a weak D match, TRBD1 (5 bases). CDR3 length: 14 amino acids. V lost 3 bases and J lost 5, with 16 bases in between. The germline CDR1 and CDR2 sequences are DFQATT and SNEGSKA (reference sequence). Written as DNA, the CDR3 is TGCAGTGCTAGTAGGGGTACTACTCTGTATGGCTACACCTTC. Residues: CSASRGTTLYGYTF.

V usage is TRBV5-4 and J usage is TRBJ1-1; 7 nucleotides align to TRBD1. Germline V gene lookup returns CDR1 SGHNT and CDR2 YYREEE (reference sequence). This CDR3 spans 13 amino acids. V trimming: 5 bases; J trimming: 4 bases; junction bases outside the gene matches: 5. The CDR3 DNA reads as TGTGCCAGCAGGGCAGGGGGAGGCACTGAAGCTTTCTTT. It specifies CASRAGGGTEAFF.

The genes are TRBV6-5 and TRBJ1-2, with D hard to call. With 4 bases removed from V and 2 bases from J, the gap between germline ends came to 8 bases. This CDR3 is built from 13 residues. Germline V gene lookup returns CDR1 MNHEY and CDR2 SVGAGI. The CDR3 reads CASSSRENYGYTF. In nucleotides, the CDR3 is TGTGCCAGCAGTTCTCGGGAAAACTATGGCTACACCTTC.

V usage is TRBV5-4 and J usage is TRBJ2-3, with TRBD2 matching over 8 bases. V was pared by 0 bases and J by 6 bases, with 3 bases of the junction left unmatched. The CDR3 is 14 amino acids. Germline V CDR1 and CDR2: SGHNT, YYREEE (reference sequence). CDR3 amino acids: CASSLGLAFDTQYF. The CDR3 region has the DNA TGTGCCAGCAGCTTGGGACTAGCGTTCGATACGCAGTATTTT.

The chain is built from TRBV5-1 and TRBJ2-3; D gene ambiguous. Germline assignment: CDR1 SGHRS and CDR2 YFSETQ. The CDR3 sequence is 15 residues long. Trimming left V 6 bases short and J 1 base short, with 15 bases between. CDR3 protein: CASNQDNVRTDTQYF. DNA for the CDR3: TGCGCCAGCAACCAAGACAACGTTCGCACAGATACGCAGTATTTT.

This chain joins TRBV12-5 and TRBJ1-2; 7 bases align to TRBD1. The CDR3 has 15 residues. Trimming took 5 bases from V and 2 from J; bases not matched to a gene: 8. Germline V lookup: CDR1 LGHNT, CDR2 FRNRAP. CDR3 sequence: CASGPRQGGNYGYTF. The CDR3 coding sequence is TGTGCTAGTGGTCCGCGACAGGGTGGAAACTATGGCTACACCTTC.

The J gene is TRBJ2-5, the V gene TRBV24-1; 11 bases match TRBD2. V trimming: 5 bases; J trimming: 5 bases; junction bases outside the gene matches: 9. This CDR3 region has 16 residues. CDR1 is KGHDR and CDR2 is SFDVKD in the germline V gene. This CDR3 reads CATSVLAGGAGETQYF. Written as DNA, the CDR3 is TGTGCCACCAGTGTTCTAGCGGGAGGTGCGGGGGAGACCCAGTACTTC.

This clone was detected once. V gene TRBV7-6 combines with J gene TRBJ1-1, with TRBD1 as a possible D gene (5 bases). Germline loops: CDR1 SGHVS, CDR2 FNYEAQ. The CDR3 runs 15 residues. V was pared by 1 base and J by 4 bases, with 13 bases between. Here the CDR3 DNA reads TGTGCCAGCAGCTTAGATGCAGGGATAGCCACTGAAGCTTTCTTT. Translated, it gives CASSLDAGIATEAFF.

This clone is a singleton in its sample. The chain combines TRBV5-1 with TRBJ1-1, with D unclear. Trimming took off 1 base at V and 10 bases at J, with 14 bases between the two ends. CDR1 is SGHRS and CDR2 is YFSETQ in the germline V gene. The CDR3 runs 13 residues. CDR3 residues: CASSLTAGGRAFF. The CDR3 DNA reads as TGCGCCAGCAGCTTGACCGCCGGAGGAAGAGCTTTCTTT.

This chain uses TRBV29-1 with TRBJ2-7, with a tentative D call TRBD2 (5 bases). The CDR3 sequence is 13 residues long. Germline CDR1 is SQVTM and CDR2 is ANQGSEA. Trimming took off 1 base at V and 2 bases at J, with 9 bases between the two ends. Written as DNA, the CDR3 is TGCAGCGTTGAAGGAGGGCAGACCTACGAGCAGTACTTC. This codes for CSVEGGQTYEQYF.

The chain recombines TRBV6-2 or TRBV6-3 with TRBJ1-2, with D possibly being TRBD1 (6 bases). CDR1 is MNHEY and CDR2 is SVGEGT in the germline V gene. The CDR3 is 12 residues long. Trimming left V 5 bases short and J 4 bases short, with 8 bases between. CDR3 region: CASSTGFYGYTF. The CDR3 coding sequence is TGTGCCAGCAGTACAGGGTTCTATGGCTACACCTTC.

As DNA, the CDR3 is TGTGCCAGCAGCTCGGGGTTTGGCTACACCTTC. The encoded protein is CASSSGFGYTF. This chain uses TRBV7-9 with TRBJ1-2; D is undetermined. Trimming shortened V by 4 bases and J by 7 bases, and 7 bases separated the two germline ends. Germline lookup yields CDR1 SEHNR and CDR2 FQNEAQ (reference sequence). CDR3 length: 11 residues. The whole variable domain, filled in from reference TRBV7-9 and TRBJ1-2, reads DTGVSQNPRHKITKRGQNVTFRCDPISEHNRLYWYRQTLGQGPEFLTYFQNEAQLEKSRLLSDRFSAERPKGSFSTLEIQRTEQGDSAMYLCASSSGFGYTFGSGTRLTVV.

The chain is built from TRBV28 and TRBJ2-1; 9 bases are a match to TRBD1. The CDR3 is 14 residues long. V lost 10 bases and J lost 9; bases outside the gene matches: 13. Germline V gene sequence: CDR1 MDHEN, CDR2 SYDVKM. In DNA form, the CDR3 reads TGTGCCACCTCACGGGACAGGGTGGTGATTGAGCAGTTCTTC. It is translated as CATSRDRVVIEQFF.

This CDR3 is CASSLQGYEQYF. DNA of the CDR3: TGTGCCAGCAGCCTTCAGGGCTACGAGCAGTACTTC. V and J are TRBV16 and TRBJ2-7; D possibly corresponds to TRBD1 (5 bases). Trimming removed 4 bases from V and 3 bases from J, with 7 bases in between. The germline gives CDR1 KGHSY, CDR2 FQNENV. The CDR3 has 12 residues.

The rearrangement joins TRBV15 to TRBJ2-2, with D possibly being TRBD2 (5 bases). The CDR3 loop spans 14 amino acids. V lost 5 bases to trimming and J lost 4 bases, with 11 bases between them. Germline CDR1 and CDR2: LNHNV and YYDKDF (reference sequence). As DNA, the CDR3 is TGTGCCACCAGCGTCATCGGAGGCACCGGGGAGCTGTTTTTT. It codes for CATSVIGGTGELFF. The whole variable domain, remainder taken from reference TRBV15 and TRBJ2-2, is DAMVIQNPRYQVTQFGKPVTLSCSQTLNHNVMYWYQQKSSQAPKLLFHYYDKDFNNEADTPDNFQSRRPNTSFCFLDIRSPGLGDTAMYLCATSVIGGTGELFFGEGSRLTVL.

About this clone itself: Other nucleotide sequences from this sample produce the same CDR3. V is TRBV6-5 and J is TRBJ2-2; 10 nucleotides line up with TRBD2. Germline-derived CDR1 and CDR2 are MNHEY and SVGAGI. V trimming: 6 bases; J trimming: 1 base; junction bases outside the gene matches: 2. This CDR3 is 15 amino acids long. The CDR3 DNA follows: TGTGCCAGCAGATTAGCGGGAGGGAACACCGGGGAGCTGTTTTTT. This translates into CASRLAGGNTGELFF.

This clone showed up just a few times. This chain links TRBV7-9 with TRBJ1-3, with D perhaps matching TRBD1 (5 bases). With 4 bases removed from V and 0 bases from J, the gap between germline ends came to 7 bases. Per the germline V gene, CDR1 is SEHNR and CDR2 is FQNEAQ (reference sequence). The CDR3 totals 14 residues. As DNA, the CDR3 is TGTGCCAGCAGCTGGGGGGACTCTGGAAACACCATATATTTT. The encoded protein is CASSWGDSGNTIYF.

The J gene is TRBJ1-1, the V gene TRBV2; D remains unclear. V was trimmed by 6 bases and J by 1 base, leaving 6 bases between them. Germline CDR1 SNHLY, CDR2 FYNNEI. The CDR3 extends over 12 amino acids. Here the CDR3 DNA reads TGTGCCAGCAGCCGACAGAACACTGAAGCTTTCTTT. Translating gives CASSRQNTEAFF. Using reference TRBV2 and TRBJ1-1 for the parts outside the CDR3, the full variable domain is EPEVTQTPSHQVTQMGQEVILRCVPISNHLYFYWYRQILGQKVEFLVSFYNNEISEKSEIFDDQFSVERPDGSNFTLKIRSTKLEDSAMYFCASSRQNTEAFFGQGTRLTVV.

J is TRBJ2-1 and V is TRBV2, with 9 bases lining up with TRBD2. The CDR3 totals 14 residues. The V gene end was trimmed by 4 bases and the J gene end by 9 bases; junction bases not matched to a gene: 7. The V gene's germline CDR1 is SNHLY and CDR2 FYNNEI. The chain's CDR3 is CASSGVAGVTEQFF. CDR3 bases: TGTGCCAGCAGTGGTGTAGCGGGAGTCACTGAGCAGTTCTTC.

The chain links TRBV5-1 to TRBJ2-7; the match to TRBD2 covers 10 bases. Germline V gene lookup returns CDR1 SGHRS and CDR2 YFSETQ. This CDR3 spans 18 amino acids. V shed 4 bases and J 5 bases; nucleotides not matched to a gene: 18. The DNA of the CDR3 is TGCGCCAGCAGCCCGGGGGGGCTAGCGGGAGCACCGTCACACGAGCAGTACTTC. It specifies CASSPGGLAGAPSHEQYF.

A few counts support this clone. The chain uses TRBV6-6 and TRBJ1-1, with D perhaps matching TRBD1 (6 bases). V lost 7 bases, J lost 6 bases, and 15 bases lay in between. The CDR3 totals 13 residues. Germline loops: CDR1 MNHNY, CDR2 SVGAGI (reference sequence). Written as DNA, the CDR3 is TGTGCCAGCAAAGACAGGAGCGTCGCTGAAGCTTTCTTT. Translation gives CASKDRSVAEAFF.

A remark on this clone: One junction end disagrees with the germline gene, perhaps due to a read error. The V and J genes are TRBV28 and TRBJ2-3, with 10 positions matching TRBD2. The CDR3 is 18 amino acids. Germline CDR1 reads MDHEN; CDR2 reads SYDVKM. DNA of the CDR3: TGTGCCAGCTGTTTAACAGCGGGAGGGCCGGGAGGGACAGATACGCAGTATTTT. This translates into CASCLTAGGPGGTDTQYF.

This clone was seen a handful of times. The chain carries TRBV14 and TRBJ2-7, with 9 bases fitting TRBD2. Germline CDR1 and CDR2: SGHDN and FVKESK. The CDR3 consists of 16 residues. Trimming at V came to 3 bases and at J to 6 bases, leaving 12 bases not matched to a gene. In nucleotides, the CDR3 is TGTGCCAGCAGCCATCCAGCGGGGGGTCCGTTGGGCGAGCAGTACTTC. Translating it yields CASSHPAGGPLGEQYF.

CDR3 sequence: CASSLGGYNEQYF. As DNA, the CDR3 is TGTGCCAGCAGCCTAGGGGGTTACAACGAGCAGTACTTC. This rearrangement joins TRBV27 to TRBJ2-7, with a possible D match to TRBD1 (6 bases). Trimming cost V 6 bases and J 5 bases, with 14 bases left between them. CDR3 length equals 13 residues. The germline V gene has CDR1 MNHEY and CDR2 SMNVEV (reference sequence).

The rearrangement joins TRBV5-4 to TRBJ2-7; 7 nucleotides match TRBD2. CDR1 and CDR2 from the germline V gene are SGHNT and YYREEE (reference sequence). The V and J ends lost 3 bases and 9 bases, in that order; junction bases with no gene match: 6. The CDR3 is 12 residues long. CDR3 in DNA: TGTGCCAGCAGCTCCGGCGGGAGTGCGCAGTACTTC. It yields the protein CASSSGGSAQYF.

The chain links TRBV29-1 to TRBJ2-1; the match to TRBD2 covers 8 bases. The CDR3 runs to 13 residues. In germline, CDR1 is SQVTM, CDR2 ANQGSEA. V gave up 3 bases and J gave up 9 bases; unmatched junction bases: 7. CDR3 sequence: CSVDRRSGSEQFF. In nucleotides, the CDR3 is TGCAGCGTTGACCGTCGGAGCGGGAGTGAGCAGTTCTTC.

The chain links TRBV9 to TRBJ1-4; D may be TRBD1 (6 bases). CDR3 length: 15 amino acids. Germline V gene data show CDR1 as SGDLS and CDR2 as YYNGEE. The V gene lost 3 bases and the J gene lost 7 bases, with 16 bases spanning the gap. The CDR3: CASSGRGGLGEKLFF. The CDR3 DNA reads TGTGCCAGCAGCGGTAGGGGGGGCTTGGGTGAAAAACTGTTTTTT. Full variable domain (rest looked up from reference TRBV9 and TRBJ1-4): DSGVTQTPKHLITATGQRVTLRCSPRSGDLSVYWYQQSLDQGLQFLIQYYNGEERAKGNILERFSAQQFPDLHSELNLSSLELGDSALYFCASSGRGGLGEKLFFGSGTQLSVL.